This T cell receptor (beta chain) was observed in a study of cytomegalovirus exposure and HLA in healthy donors. PCR amplification relied on 60 Vbeta primers (plus 13 Jbeta primers). The table came from immunoSEQ multiplex PCR; TCRdb's copy has only in-frame clones and leaves some out. The sample carries about 130,000 clones, 75% to 85% recorded once. This clone has only one observation. The germline CDR1 and CDR2 sequences are MGHRA and YSYEKL. The CDR3 extends over 16 amino acids. The J segment lost 7 bases and the V segment lost 3 bases, leaving 14 bases of the junction unmatched. The TCR originated in a man aged 50-59 years in good health and CMV-seronegative. The chain employs TRBV4-1 and TRBJ1-2; 7 nucleotides align to TRBD1. Sample: PBMCs. CDR3: CASSQTAGTVFGGYTF. The CDR3 DNA is TGCGCCAGCAGCCAGACAGCCGGGACAGTTTTTGGTGGCTACACCTTC.